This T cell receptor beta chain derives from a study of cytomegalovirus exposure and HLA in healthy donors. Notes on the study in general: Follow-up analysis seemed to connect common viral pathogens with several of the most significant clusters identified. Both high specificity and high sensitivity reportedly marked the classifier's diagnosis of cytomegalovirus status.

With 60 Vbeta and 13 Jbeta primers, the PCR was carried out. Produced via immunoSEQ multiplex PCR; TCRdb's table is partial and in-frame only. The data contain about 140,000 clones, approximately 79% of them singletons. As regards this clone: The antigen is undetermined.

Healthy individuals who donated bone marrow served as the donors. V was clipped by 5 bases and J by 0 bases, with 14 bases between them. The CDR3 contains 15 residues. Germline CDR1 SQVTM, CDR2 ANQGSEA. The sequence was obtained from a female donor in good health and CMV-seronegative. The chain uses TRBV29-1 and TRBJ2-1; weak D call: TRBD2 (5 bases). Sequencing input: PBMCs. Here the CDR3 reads CSVHIAGNSYNEQFF. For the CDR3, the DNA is TGCAGCGTTCATATTGCGGGTAACTCCTACAATGAGCAGTTCTTC.